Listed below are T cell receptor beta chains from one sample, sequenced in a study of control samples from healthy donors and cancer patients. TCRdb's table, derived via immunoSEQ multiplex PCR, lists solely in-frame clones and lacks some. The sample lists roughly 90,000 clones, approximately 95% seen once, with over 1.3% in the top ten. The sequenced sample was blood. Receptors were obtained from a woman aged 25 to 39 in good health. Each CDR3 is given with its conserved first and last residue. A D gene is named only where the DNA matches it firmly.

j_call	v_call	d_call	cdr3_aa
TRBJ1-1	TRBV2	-	CASSDDGRNTEAFF
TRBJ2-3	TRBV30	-	CAWSGSTDTQYF
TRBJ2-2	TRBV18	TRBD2	CASSPRSGTRTGELFF
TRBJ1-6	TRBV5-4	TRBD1	CASSPGTGINSPLHF
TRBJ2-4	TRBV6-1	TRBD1	CASSDRPGQGTKNIQYF
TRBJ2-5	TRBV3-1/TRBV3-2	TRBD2	CASSQNRGLAGAQGAQYF
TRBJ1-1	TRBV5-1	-	CASSLFRGKGTEAFF
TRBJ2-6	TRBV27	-	CASSLSGANVLTF
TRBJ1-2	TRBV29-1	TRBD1	CSGQGGGGYTF
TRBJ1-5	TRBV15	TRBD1	CATQEGTGGGQPQHF
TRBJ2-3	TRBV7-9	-	CASSLGSITDTQYF
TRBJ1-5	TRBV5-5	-	CASSLRWNQPQHF
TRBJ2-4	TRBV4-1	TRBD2	CASSQGRLAGDSAKNIQYF
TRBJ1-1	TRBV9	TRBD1	CASSPGQAVAFF
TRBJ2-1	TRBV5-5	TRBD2	CASSHDFLSGGPYNEQFF
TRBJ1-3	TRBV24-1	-	CATSDTDGGLWGGNTIYF
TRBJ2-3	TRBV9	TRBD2	CASSVAGGPVADTQYF
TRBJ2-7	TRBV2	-	CASMPTGQNYEQYF
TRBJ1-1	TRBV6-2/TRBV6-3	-	CASSLGQNAEAFF
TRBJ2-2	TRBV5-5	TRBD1	CASSLRAGTGGTGELFF
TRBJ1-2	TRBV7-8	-	CASSLRGGPNYGYTF
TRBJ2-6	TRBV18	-	CASSPRDGSFSGANVLTF
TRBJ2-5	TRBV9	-	CASSVDGSRETQYF
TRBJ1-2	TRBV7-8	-	CASSSLSIGTSTNYGYTF
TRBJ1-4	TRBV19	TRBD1	CATWDSVNEKLFF
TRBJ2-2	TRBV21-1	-	CASSTEPGLADTGELFF
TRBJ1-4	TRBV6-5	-	CASTGRGRANEKLFF
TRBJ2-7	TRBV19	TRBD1	CASSTTGGVREQYF
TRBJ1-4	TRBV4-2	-	CASSQDSIPATNEKLFF
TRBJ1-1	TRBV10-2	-	CASIKLLDGLEAFF
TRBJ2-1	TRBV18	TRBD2	CASSVGLAYNEQFF
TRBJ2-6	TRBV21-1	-	CASSKGLAGTLPDGANVLTF
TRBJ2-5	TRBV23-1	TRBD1	CASSQGDRVGETQYF
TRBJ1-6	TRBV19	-	CASSIGQGPKNSPLHF
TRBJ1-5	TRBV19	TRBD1	CASSMAGGNSYSNQPQHF
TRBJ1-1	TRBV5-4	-	CASSSDSYTEAFF
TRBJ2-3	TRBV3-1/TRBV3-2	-	CASSQDWGGLTDTQYF
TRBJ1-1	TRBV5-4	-	CASSLDAGDPTEAFF
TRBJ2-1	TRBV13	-	CASSSYNEQFF
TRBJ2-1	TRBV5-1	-	CASSLASMYNEQFF
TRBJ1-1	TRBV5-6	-	CASSLERRWPMNTEAFF